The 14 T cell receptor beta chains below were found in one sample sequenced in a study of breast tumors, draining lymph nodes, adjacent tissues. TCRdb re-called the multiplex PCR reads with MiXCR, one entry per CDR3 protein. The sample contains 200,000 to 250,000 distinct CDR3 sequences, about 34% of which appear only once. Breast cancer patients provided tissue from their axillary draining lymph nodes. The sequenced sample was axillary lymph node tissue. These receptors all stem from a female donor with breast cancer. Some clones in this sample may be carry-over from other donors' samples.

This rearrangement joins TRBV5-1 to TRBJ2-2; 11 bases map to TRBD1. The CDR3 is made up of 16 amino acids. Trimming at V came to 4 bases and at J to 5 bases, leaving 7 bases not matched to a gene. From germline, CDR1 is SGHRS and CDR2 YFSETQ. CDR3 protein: CASSPGQGARTGELFF. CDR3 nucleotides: TGCGCCAGCAGCCCCGGACAGGGGGCGCGGACCGGGGAGCTGTTTTTT. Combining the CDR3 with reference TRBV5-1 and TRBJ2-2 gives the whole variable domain KAGVTQTPRYLIKTRGQQVTLSCSPISGHRSVSWYQQTPGQGLQFLFEYFSETQRNKGNFPGRFSGRQFSNSRSEMNVSTLELGDSALYLCASSPGQGARTGELFFGEGSRLTVL.

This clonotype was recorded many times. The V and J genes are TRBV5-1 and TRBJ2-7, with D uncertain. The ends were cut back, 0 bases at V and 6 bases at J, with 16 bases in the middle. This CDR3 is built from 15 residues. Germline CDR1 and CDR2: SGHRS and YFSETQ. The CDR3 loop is CASSLGGDWGIEQYF. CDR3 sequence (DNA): TGCGCCAGCAGCTTGGGTGGAGATTGGGGAATCGAGCAGTACTTC. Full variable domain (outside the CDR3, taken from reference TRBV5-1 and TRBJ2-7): KAGVTQTPRYLIKTRGQQVTLSCSPISGHRSVSWYQQTPGQGLQFLFEYFSETQRNKGNFPGRFSGRQFSNSRSEMNVSTLELGDSALYLCASSLGGDWGIEQYFGPGTRLTVT.

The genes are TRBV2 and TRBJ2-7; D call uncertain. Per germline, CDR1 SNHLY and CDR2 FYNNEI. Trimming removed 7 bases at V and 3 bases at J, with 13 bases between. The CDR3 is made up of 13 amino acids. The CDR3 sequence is CASTGRTDYEQYF. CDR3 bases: TGTGCCAGCACGGGCAGGACCGACTACGAGCAGTACTTC. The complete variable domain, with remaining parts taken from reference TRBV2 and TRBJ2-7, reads EPEVTQTPSHQVTQMGQEVILRCVPISNHLYFYWYRQILGQKVEFLVSFYNNEISEKSEIFDDQFSVERPDGSNFTLKIRSTKLEDSAMYFCASTGRTDYEQYFGPGTRLTVT.

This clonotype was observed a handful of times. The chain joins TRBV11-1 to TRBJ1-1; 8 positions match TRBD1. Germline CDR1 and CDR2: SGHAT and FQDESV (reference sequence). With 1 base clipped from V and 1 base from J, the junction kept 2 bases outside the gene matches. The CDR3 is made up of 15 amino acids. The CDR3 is CASSLGTGRNTEAFF. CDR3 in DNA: TGTGCCAGCAGCTTAGGGACAGGGAGGAACACTGAAGCTTTCTTT.

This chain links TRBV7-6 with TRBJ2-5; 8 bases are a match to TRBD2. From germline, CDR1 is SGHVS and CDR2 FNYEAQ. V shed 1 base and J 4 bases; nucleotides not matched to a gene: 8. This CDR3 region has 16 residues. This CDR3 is CASSLDWDGGGETQYF. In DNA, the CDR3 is TGTGCCAGCAGCTTAGACTGGGACGGGGGGGGAGAGACCCAGTACTTC.

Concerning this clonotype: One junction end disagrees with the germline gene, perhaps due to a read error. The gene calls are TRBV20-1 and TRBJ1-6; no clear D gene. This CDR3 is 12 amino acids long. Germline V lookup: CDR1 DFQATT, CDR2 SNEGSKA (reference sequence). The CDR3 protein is CSARDRNSPPHF. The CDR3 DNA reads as TGCAGTGCTAGAGACCGTAATTCACCCCCCCACTTT.

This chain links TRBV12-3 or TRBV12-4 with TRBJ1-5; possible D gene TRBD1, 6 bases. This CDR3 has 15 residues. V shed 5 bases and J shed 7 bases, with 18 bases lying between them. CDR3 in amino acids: CASSLDRMSEQPQHF. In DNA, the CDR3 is TGTGCCAGCAGTCTGGACAGAATGAGCGAGCAGCCCCAGCATTTT.

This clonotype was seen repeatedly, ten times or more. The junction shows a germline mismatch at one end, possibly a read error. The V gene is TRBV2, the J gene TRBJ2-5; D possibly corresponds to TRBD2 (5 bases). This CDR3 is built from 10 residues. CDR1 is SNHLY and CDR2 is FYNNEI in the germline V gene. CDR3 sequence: CASSARVAGF. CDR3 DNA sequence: TGTGCCAGCAGTGCCCGGGTTGCGGGTTTC.

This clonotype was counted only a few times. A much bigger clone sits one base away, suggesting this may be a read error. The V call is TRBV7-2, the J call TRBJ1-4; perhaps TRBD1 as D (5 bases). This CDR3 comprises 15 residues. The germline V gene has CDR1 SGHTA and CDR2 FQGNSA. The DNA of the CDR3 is TGTGCCAGCAGCCCCGGGGCGCGGTTGAATGAAAAACTGCTTTTT. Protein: CASSPGARLNEKLLF.

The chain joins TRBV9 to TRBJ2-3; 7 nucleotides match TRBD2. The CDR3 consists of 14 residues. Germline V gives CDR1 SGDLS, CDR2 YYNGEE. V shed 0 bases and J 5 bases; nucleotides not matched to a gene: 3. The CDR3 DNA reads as TGTGCCAGCAGCGTAGGAGTAGCGGGAGATACGCAGTATTTT. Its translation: CASSVGVAGDTQYF.

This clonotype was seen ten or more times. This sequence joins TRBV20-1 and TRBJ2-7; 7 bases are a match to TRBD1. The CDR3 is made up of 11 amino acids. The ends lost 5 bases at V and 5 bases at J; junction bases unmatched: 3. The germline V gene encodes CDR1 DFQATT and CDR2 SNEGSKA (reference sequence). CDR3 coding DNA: TGCAGTGCTGCCGGACAGGACGAGCAGTACTTC. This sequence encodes CSAAGQDEQYF.

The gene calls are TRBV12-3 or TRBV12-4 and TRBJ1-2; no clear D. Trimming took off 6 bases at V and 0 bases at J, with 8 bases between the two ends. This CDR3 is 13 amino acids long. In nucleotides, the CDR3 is TGTGCCAGCAGCCTTTCTACTAACTATGGCTACACCTTC. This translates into CASSLSTNYGYTF.

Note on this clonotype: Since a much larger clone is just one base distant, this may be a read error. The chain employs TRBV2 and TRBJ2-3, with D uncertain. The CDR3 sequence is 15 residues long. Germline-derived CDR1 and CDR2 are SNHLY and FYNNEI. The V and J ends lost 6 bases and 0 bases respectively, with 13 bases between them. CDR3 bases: TGTGCCAGCAGGTTACAGCTATCTAGCACAGATACGCAGTATTTT. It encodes CASRLQLSSTDTQYF.

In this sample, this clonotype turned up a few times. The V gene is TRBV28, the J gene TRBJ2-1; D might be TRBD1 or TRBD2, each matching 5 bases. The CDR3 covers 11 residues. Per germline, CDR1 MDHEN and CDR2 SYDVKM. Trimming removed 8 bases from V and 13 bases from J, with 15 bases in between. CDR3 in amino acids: CASPSGTRQFF. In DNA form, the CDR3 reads TGTGCCAGCCCTTCCGGGACCCGACAGTTCTTC.